This T cell receptor beta chain was sequenced during a study of persistence of HIV-infected CD4 T cells (dated by TCRdb to about 2020). Context from the whole study: The median time the participants had spent on suppressive ART was roughly eight years. Peripheral blood samples of up to roughly 200 mL were taken at multiple time points, with the exception of a couple of participants who underwent leukapheresis at a single time point. The clonality of all cells in each sorted population was assessed by TCRbeta sequencing, whereas the clonality of infected cells was assessed by proviral sequencing. The study isolated CMV- and HIV-1 Gag-responding CD4+ T cells from ART-treated individuals to examine antigen-driven clonal expansion of HIV-1-infected cells. For the TCR cluster analysis across participants, fewer than 10 participants were included for CMV and more than 5 participants for Gag. Broader findings and caveats from the paper: Only a small number of individuals took part in the study, and the range of antigens tested was limited. Significantly lower TCRbeta richness was observed in CMV- and Gag-responding cells than in anti-CD3/anti-CD28-responding cells, and higher oligoclonality was observed in CMV-responding cells than in CD3/CD28-stimulated and Gag-responding cells. Degenerate expanded CDR3beta sequences were enriched in antigen-responding cells, suggesting convergent selection of CD4+ responses to CMV and Gag. Bulk TCR analyses could not be restricted to the rare CMV-responding cells that actually carried HIV-1 proviruses. Within the same sorted populations, how oligoclonal the TCRs were correlated with how oligoclonal the proviruses were.

Comment on this clone: Its antigen remains undetermined. There are no base qualities to consult, and no much larger clone falls within one base.

Interpreted using the paper, the treatment or condition label stands for: suppressive antiretroviral therapy. A pool of overlapping HIV-1 Gag 15-mer peptides, at around 1 ug per peptide per mL, was used to stimulate the cells. Sorting of responding CD4+ T cells was based on upregulation of both CD40 ligand and CD69. Participants were HIV-1-infected adults who started suppressive ART during chronic infection. Participants had undetectable plasma HIV-1 RNA below 50 copies/mL for at least 4 years. To be included, a participant needed positive CMV serology and a CD4+ T cell count above 400 cells/uL. Before stimulation, PBMCs were isolated using density centrifugation and then depleted of CD8+ T cells. For under 20 hours, the CD8-depleted PBMCs were stimulated with anti-CD28/CD49d costimulation, a CD40-blocking antibody, and enfuvirtide to prevent new infections. Sorting was done on either a Beckman Coulter MoFlo Legacy or an XDP sorter, and propidium iodide was used to exclude dead cells. The QIAamp DNA Mini Kit was used for genomic DNA extraction from samples above one million cells, and the Quick-DNA Microprep Kit was used otherwise.

The immunoSEQ hsTCRB assay version 4 in survey mode was used to sequence TCRbeta repertoires from genomic DNA. For TCRbeta sequencing, genomic DNA was diluted to around 11 ng/uL, with up to roughly 1 ug used per sample. The authors' analysis ran thus. TCRbeta data were analyzed in ImmunoSeq Analyzer 3.0, with diversity computed on productive nucleotide rearrangements. The improved Chao index was used to estimate lower-bound TCR diversity, and the Gini coefficient was used to estimate clonality using the Immunarch R package. Different nucleotide rearrangements encoding the same CDR3beta amino acid sequence were counted as distinct clonotypes. Differential abundance analysis identified TCRbeta sequences significantly enriched in antigen-responding cells relative to anti-CD3/anti-CD28-activated cells. TCRs were clustered by predicted peptide-MHC specificity with GLIPH2, both within individual participants and across merged participant data sets. In TCRdb, the immuneACCESS table is reduced to in-frame sequences with V and J assigned. These tables do not hold every clone; where another copy was compared, an unresolved V gene accounts for under half, and the others remain unexplained. V and J calls and clone size come straight from that table; D and trimming were deduced from the DNA. A total of under 20,000 clones appear in this sample, roughly two thirds of them only once. The ten largest clones represent around 1.8% of the sample.

The CDR3 goes from the cysteine to the phenylalanine over 15 residues. Only the CDR3 DNA stays, 45 bases, in frame from base 1. Germline trimming: 5 bases from V, 11 bases from J; junction bases outside gene matches: 17. From a lookup of the germline V gene, CDR1 and CDR2 are SGHVS and FQNEAQ. This chain is built from TRBV7-8 and TRBJ1-1, and 7 junction bases match TRBD1. The material was CD4+ T cells sorted from PBMCs after roughly 19-hour stimulation, obtained from a patient who received antiretroviral therapy. In the paper's terms, the cell subset or site label means: CD40L+CD69+ CD4 T cells responding to HIV-1 Gag peptides. The source is an adult woman with HIV who was CMV-seropositive. DNA sequence: TGTGCCAGCAGCCTGGAACAGGGGAGAGTTGGTCGGGCTTTCTTT. It encodes CASSLEQGRVGRAFF. With the portions outside the CDR3 filled from the reference TRBV7-8 and TRBJ1-1 genes, the complete variable region becomes GAGVSQSPRYKVAKRGQDVALRCDPISGHVSLFWYQQALGQGPEFLTYFQNEAQLDKSGLPSDRFFAERPEGSVSTLKIQRTQQEDSAVYLCASSLEQGRVGRAFFGQGTRLTVV.